Presented here are 2 T cell receptor beta chains from one specimen sequenced in a study of neoadjuvant anti-PD-1 for oral cavity cancer. Assay used: immunoSEQ multiplex PCR; TCRdb lists only in-frame clones, some missing. The table records around 14,000 clones, 70% to 80% of them present only once. Time point indicated: after neoadjuvant nivolumab, at surgical resection. Sequenced material: PBMCs, taken after nivolumab (anti-PD-1) treatment. The origin of the receptors is a person aged 35-80 years with oral cavity squamous cell carcinoma.

The chain uses TRBV7-7 and TRBJ2-5; TRBD2 aligns across 7 bases. J lost 2 bases, V lost 1 base, and 4 bases had no gene match. This CDR3 comprises 15 residues. Germline CDR1 is SSHAT and CDR2 is FNYEAQ (reference sequence). CDR3 residues: CASSLGGGLQETQYF. In DNA form, the CDR3 reads TGTGCCAGCAGCTTAGGCGGGGGATTACAAGAGACCCAGTACTTC. Drawing the rest from reference TRBV7-7 and TRBJ2-5, the complete variable domain is GAGVSQSPRYKVTKRGQDVTLRCDPISSHATLYWYQQALGQGPEFLTYFNYEAQPDKSGLPSDRFSAERPEGSISTLTIQRTEQRDSAMYRCASSLGGGLQETQYFGPGTRLLVL.

The rearrangement joins TRBV19 to TRBJ2-4, with TRBD1 matching 9 bases. In germline, CDR1 is LNHDA, CDR2 SQIVND (reference sequence). Trimming took 3 bases from V and 8 from J; bases not matched to a gene: 5. CDR3 size: 14 residues. The CDR3: CASSIPGQGYIQYF. The DNA for the CDR3 is TGTGCCAGTAGTATCCCGGGACAGGGATACATTCAGTACTTC.